This T cell receptor beta chain originates from a study of blood T cell repertoires in COVID-19. In the original analysis: Estimation of nucleated cell counts was performed using reference gene primer amplification. Libraries were prepared by immunoSEQ multiplex PCR; TCRdb keeps only in-frame clonotypes and omits some of them. The DNA was the basis for D and trimming; V, J and clone size are from that table. The sample consists of around 130,000 clones, approximately 80% of them appearing once. CDR3 length: 19 amino acids. V was pared by 1 base and J by 0 bases, with 19 bases between. Germline lookup yields CDR1 MNHNS and CDR2 SASEGT.

Source material: peripheral blood. J is TRBJ1-3 and V is TRBV6-1; D ambiguous. This TCR was recovered from a human donor in a cohort sampled during active COVID-19. The CDR3 bases are TGTGCCAGCAGTGAAGTTCAACCCGGCAGCGCCCACTCTGGAAACACCATATATTTT. Encoded protein: CASSEVQPGSAHSGNTIYF.